The 10 T cell receptor beta chains below were found in one sample sequenced in a study of T-cell reconstitution after alpha-beta-depleted transplantation in children. Construction of the TCRbeta library involved unique molecular identifiers. Via MiXCR, TCRdb re-called the PCR reads, giving one row per CDR3 protein. The sample shows around 240,000 distinct CDR3 sequences, 7.5% to 10% of them seen only once. Sequences were derived from PBMCs from the stem cell graft donor, sampled from the stem cell graft. The receptors shown here come from a human donor who donated a stem cell graft to a child with SCID.

This clonotype occurred many times. This chain connects TRBV5-5 to TRBJ2-2, with D tentatively TRBD1 (6 bases). The CDR3 runs to 15 residues. V lost 4 bases and J lost 1, with 11 bases in between. Germline loops: CDR1 SGHKS, CDR2 YYEKEE (reference sequence). The CDR3 here is CASSQLTGNTGELFF. DNA for the CDR3: TGTGCCAGCAGCCAATTGACAGGGAACACCGGGGAGCTGTTTTTT.

This clonotype was recorded many times. The chain recombines TRBV10-3 with TRBJ2-7, with D possibly being TRBD1 (7 bases). Trimming removed 8 bases at V and 0 bases at J, with 11 bases between. The CDR3 spans 13 residues. The germline gives CDR1 ENHRY, CDR2 SYGVKD. In DNA form, the CDR3 reads TGTGCCATCGGGGGGACAGCCTCCTACGAGCAGTACTTC. Amino acid sequence: CAIGGTASYEQYF.

This clonotype was observed a handful of times. The J gene is TRBJ1-5, the V gene TRBV19, with 8 positions matching TRBD1. J gave up 7 bases and V 3 bases, and 8 bases lay outside the gene matches. The CDR3 covers 15 residues. Germline CDR1 is LNHDA and CDR2 is SQIVND (reference sequence). The chain's CDR3 is CASSISAGGDQPQHF. The CDR3 DNA sequence: TGTGCCAGTAGTATTTCGGCAGGGGGCGACCAGCCCCAGCATTTT. Complete variable domain (other parts from reference TRBV19 and TRBJ1-5): DGGITQSPKYLFRKEGQNVTLSCEQNLNHDAMYWYRQDPGQGLRLIYYSQIVNDFQKGDIAEGYSVSREKKESFPLTVTSAQKNPTAFYLCASSISAGGDQPQHFGDGTRLSIL.

This clonotype was recorded at least ten times. The CDR3 sequence is CASSLVGTVSNQPQHF. The CDR3 coding sequence is TGTGCCAGCAGTTTAGTGGGGACCGTAAGCAATCAGCCCCAGCATTTT. This sequence joins TRBV12-3 or TRBV12-4 and TRBJ1-5, with a possible D match to TRBD1 (5 bases). The CDR3 is 16 residues long. Trimming removed 1 base from V and 1 base from J, with 11 bases in between.

This clonotype has a count of ten or more. The chain joins TRBV7-2 to TRBJ2-7; TRBD2 might be the D (6 bases). The V end lost 3 bases, the J end lost 2 bases, and 14 bases lay between the germline ends. The CDR3 is 15 residues long. Per germline, CDR1 SGHTA and CDR2 FQGNSA. The CDR3 loop reads CASSFKSGGTYEQYF. The CDR3 nucleotides are TGTGCCAGCAGCTTTAAGTCCGGGGGTACCTACGAGCAGTACTTC.

Ten or more counts support this clonotype. The gene calls are TRBV9 and TRBJ2-1; 9 bases fit TRBD2. V was clipped by 0 bases and J by 8 bases; unmatched bases: 6. The CDR3 has 15 residues. CDR1 SGDLS and CDR2 YYNGEE come from the germline V gene. CDR3 sequence: CASSVASGDTHEQFF. For the CDR3, the DNA is TGTGCCAGCAGCGTAGCTAGCGGGGATACCCATGAGCAGTTCTTC.

Many counts were recorded for this clonotype. The chain combines TRBV10-3 with TRBJ1-2; no reliable D call. Germline CDR1 reads ENHRY; CDR2 reads SYGVKD. The V gene lost 0 bases and the J gene lost 4 bases, with 9 bases spanning the gap. The CDR3 length is 14 residues. CDR3 residues: CAISESRGGYGYTF. The CDR3 DNA is TGTGCCATCAGTGAGTCGCGGGGAGGCTATGGCTACACCTTC.

This clonotype has ten or more counts. The V and J genes are TRBV6-1 and TRBJ1-2; D call uncertain. The V end lost 6 bases, the J end lost 6 bases, and 14 bases lay between the germline ends. The germline V gene encodes CDR1 MNHNS and CDR2 SASEGT. The CDR3 has 13 amino acids. Written as DNA, the CDR3 is TGTGCCAGCAGCCGGGCCAAAGAGGATGGCTACACCTTC. As protein: CASSRAKEDGYTF.

This rearrangement joins TRBV2 to TRBJ2-1, with 7 bases lining up with TRBD1. V was clipped by 0 bases and J by 0 bases; unmatched bases: 11. Germline V gene sequence: CDR1 SNHLY, CDR2 FYNNEI. The CDR3 runs to 19 residues. CDR3 in amino acids: CASSEADTGTASSYNEQFF. CDR3 in DNA: TGTGCCAGCAGTGAAGCAGACACCGGGACAGCTAGCTCCTACAATGAGCAGTTCTTC.

The chain has TRBV3-1 and TRBJ2-2; D could derive from TRBD1 or TRBD2 (5 bases each). This CDR3 is 14 amino acids long. Germline CDR1 LGHDT, CDR2 YNNKEL (reference sequence). The germline V and J ends were trimmed by 0 bases and 9 bases, with 11 bases remaining between them. Here the CDR3 DNA reads TGTGCCAGCAGCCAAGATCCCCAGGGACGGGAGCTGTTTTTT. Its protein is CASSQDPQGRELFF.